Below, 20 T cell receptor beta chains from the same sample are listed, as sequenced in a study of shared clonotypes between healthy human individuals. Sequencing was performed with immunoSEQ multiplex PCR; in TCRdb, only in-frame clones are kept and a portion is missing. Of more than 2 million clones listed, less than 95% were seen once; the top ten hold 0.85% to 1.3%. Naive-designated CD8 cells lacked CD45RO, were positively enriched for CCR7, and omitted terminally differentiated effector memory CD45RA+ cells. Sequencing used naive CD8+ T cells sorted from blood. These receptors came from a man younger than 30 in good health.

V is TRBV7-9 and J is TRBJ1-1; D is possibly TRBD1 (6 bases). The CDR3 has 14 amino acids. CDR1 is SEHNR and CDR2 is FQNEAQ in the germline V gene (reference sequence). The ends were cut back, 3 bases at V and 0 bases at J, with 8 bases in the middle. The chain's CDR3 is CASSLKGVNTEAFF. CDR3 DNA sequence: TGTGCCAGCAGCTTGAAGGGGGTGAACACTGAAGCTTTCTTT.

This rearrangement joins TRBV5-1 to TRBJ2-1, with 7 bases identical to TRBD2. The V and J ends lost 0 bases and 8 bases, in that order; junction bases with no gene match: 14. Germline V gives CDR1 SGHRS, CDR2 YFSETQ. The CDR3 length is 17 residues. The CDR3 region has the DNA TGCGCCAGCAGCTTGGTTAGCGGCTTCTGGGGAGGGGATGAGCAGTTCTTC. Protein: CASSLVSGFWGGDEQFF.

The chain joins TRBV27 to TRBJ2-7; 13 bases fit TRBD2. CDR1 and CDR2 from the germline V gene are MNHEY and SMNVEV (reference sequence). The V gene end was trimmed by 5 bases and the J gene end by 4 bases; junction bases not matched to a gene: 8. The CDR3 runs to 16 residues. The CDR3 protein is CASSPGLAGSFYEQYF. In DNA form, the CDR3 reads TGTGCCAGCAGTCCGGGACTAGCGGGGAGCTTTTACGAGCAGTACTTC.

This chain connects TRBV4-3 to TRBJ2-3; 13 bases are a match to TRBD2. This CDR3 has 18 amino acids. CDR1 and CDR2 from the germline V gene are LGHNA and YSLEER. V was clipped by 0 bases and J by 3 bases; unmatched bases: 6. The CDR3 region is CASSQEWTSGSGTDTQYF. The CDR3 DNA follows: TGCGCCAGCAGCCAAGAATGGACTAGCGGGAGTGGAACAGATACGCAGTATTTT.

The chain combines TRBV7-6 with TRBJ2-2; D unresolved. Germline CDR1 is SGHVS and CDR2 is FNYEAQ. The CDR3 covers 15 residues. Between the trimmed V and J ends, which lost 5 bases and 4 bases, there was a span of 14 bases. CDR3: CASSPTLGSTGELFF. CDR3 nucleotides: TGTGCCAGCAGCCCCACTCTAGGATCCACCGGGGAGCTGTTTTTT.

The CDR3 coding sequence is TGTGCCAGCAGCTTAGTAAGGCTAGCGGGAGGCTACGAGCAGTACTTC. Translation gives CASSLVRLAGGYEQYF. The chain couples TRBV7-2 to TRBJ2-7, with 11 bases matching TRBD2. J was trimmed by 3 bases and V by 1 base; bases with no gene match: 5. The CDR3 runs to 16 residues. In germline, CDR1 is SGHTA, CDR2 FQGNSA.

The chain links TRBV18 to TRBJ2-5; D unclear. This CDR3 has 12 amino acids. The V and J ends lost 2 bases and 4 bases respectively, with 5 bases between them. Per germline, CDR1 KGHSH and CDR2 LQKENI. CDR3 bases: TGTGCCAGCTCACCATTGGGAGAGACCCAGTACTTC. Encoded protein: CASSPLGETQYF.

About this clone: Other nucleotide sequences in the sample specify the same CDR3. This chain uses TRBV27 with TRBJ1-5, with D possibly matching TRBD1 (5 bases). The CDR3 covers 13 residues. Between the trimmed V and J ends, which lost 5 bases and 7 bases, there was a span of 12 bases. Germline-derived CDR1 and CDR2 are MNHEY and SMNVEV (reference sequence). This CDR3 reads CASSLGRGQPQHF. Here the CDR3 DNA reads TGTGCCAGCAGTCTGGGACGGGGACAGCCCCAGCATTTT.

Written as DNA, the CDR3 is TGTGCCAGCAGCCCGCATATAAACATTCAGTACTTC. Amino acid sequence: CASSPHINIQYF. The rearrangement joins TRBV5-8 to TRBJ2-4; D is undetermined. The CDR3 is 12 residues long. The V gene lost 4 bases and the J gene lost 6 bases, with 8 bases spanning the gap. CDR1 SGHTS and CDR2 YDEGEE come from the germline V gene.

J is TRBJ1-1 and V is TRBV2; 9 nucleotides line up with TRBD1. Germline V CDR1 and CDR2: SNHLY, FYNNEI. This CDR3 has 14 amino acids. J was trimmed by 3 bases and V by 7 bases; bases with no gene match: 6. The CDR3 DNA sequence: TGTGCCAGCACCCAACAGGGGGCGCACACTGAAGCTTTCTTT. Translation: CASTQQGAHTEAFF.

CDR3 loop: CAWSVYQGSNEKLFF. CDR3 sequence (DNA): TGTGCCTGGAGTGTCTACCAGGGATCTAATGAAAAACTGTTTTTT. The rearrangement links TRBV30 to TRBJ1-4, with a possible D match to TRBD1 (5 bases). Trimming removed 0 bases at V and 3 bases at J, with 11 bases between. Per the germline V gene, CDR1 is GTSNPN and CDR2 is SVGIG (reference sequence). The CDR3 has 15 amino acids.

The chain has TRBV4-1 and TRBJ2-1; no clear D. V lost 2 bases and J 6 bases, leaving 20 bases between the germline ends. Looked up from germline, CDR1 is MGHRA and CDR2 is YSYEKL. The CDR3 contains 17 residues. CDR3 coding DNA: TGCGCCAGCAGCCAACTTCCCGGGCCACGGACGGGCAATGAGCAGTTCTTC. Amino acids: CASSQLPGPRTGNEQFF.

V gene TRBV28 combines with J gene TRBJ1-1; 8 bases agree with TRBD1. This CDR3 has 16 residues. The V segment lost 5 bases and the J segment 0 bases; nucleotides outside the gene matches: 8. Per the germline V gene, CDR1 is MDHEN and CDR2 is SYDVKM. DNA of the CDR3: TGTGCCAGCAGTCCCACCGGGACAGGTATGAACACTGAAGCTTTCTTT. Protein: CASSPTGTGMNTEAFF.

CDR3: CASSLGTGGDEQYF. The CDR3 bases are TGTGCCAGTAGTCTCGGAACAGGGGGCGACGAGCAGTACTTC. The gene calls are TRBV19 and TRBJ2-7; 9 positions match TRBD1. CDR3 length equals 14 residues. With V trimmed by 5 bases and J by 5 bases, 7 bases remained unmatched. The germline V gene encodes CDR1 LNHDA and CDR2 SQIVND (reference sequence).

V and J are TRBV27 and TRBJ2-7; possible D gene TRBD1, 5 bases. Trimming took 3 bases from V and 4 from J, leaving 16 bases between them. CDR3 length: 15 residues. CDR1 is MNHEY, CDR2 SMNVEV, per germline (reference sequence). CDR3 amino acids: CASSFRQGVMYEQYF. CDR3 coding DNA: TGTGCCAGCAGTTTTAGGCAGGGCGTGATGTACGAGCAGTACTTC.

This chain connects TRBV5-3 to TRBJ1-3; TRBD1 matches at 7 bases. TRBV5-3 is classed as an ORF, of uncertain function. J lost 2 bases, V lost 10 bases, and 12 bases had no gene match. CDR3 length: 15 residues. CDR3 residues: CAPQGEAPAGNTIYF. Written as DNA, the CDR3 is TGTGCCCCTCAGGGGGAGGCGCCGGCTGGAAACACCATATATTTT.

This clone appeared a single time. V usage is TRBV5-1 and J usage is TRBJ2-7, with D perhaps matching TRBD2 (6 bases). Germline-derived CDR1 and CDR2 are SGHRS and YFSETQ. The CDR3 length is 15 residues. The V end was cut by 5 bases, the J end by 2 bases, with 17 bases between. As DNA, the CDR3 is TGCGCCAGCAGGGACGGGGGAGGAGAACCCTACGAGCAGTACTTC. It translates to CASRDGGGEPYEQYF.

The chain has TRBV4-3 and TRBJ1-5, with D uncertain. Germline V lookup: CDR1 LGHNA, CDR2 YSLEER. V was pared by 0 bases and J by 0 bases, with 6 bases between. This CDR3 comprises 15 residues. DNA for the CDR3: TGCGCCAGCAGCCAAGAGATAATTAGCAATCAGCCCCAGCATTTT. Translation gives CASSQEIISNQPQHF.

The V gene is TRBV19, the J gene TRBJ1-1; D is possibly TRBD1 (5 bases). V was cut by 4 bases and J by 2 bases, with 11 bases left in between. Germline V lookup: CDR1 LNHDA, CDR2 SQIVND (reference sequence). The CDR3 totals 14 residues. The CDR3 coding sequence is TGTGCCAGTAGTACTCGCAGGGTTAACACTGAAGCTTTCTTT. Amino acid sequence: CASSTRRVNTEAFF. The full variable domain, completed using reference TRBV19 and TRBJ1-1, is DGGITQSPKYLFRKEGQNVTLSCEQNLNHDAMYWYRQDPGQGLRLIYYSQIVNDFQKGDIAEGYSVSREKKESFPLTVTSAQKNPTAFYLCASSTRRVNTEAFFGQGTRLTVV.

This clone occurred once. Within the sample, other DNA sequences also encode this same CDR3. The V and J genes are TRBV30 and TRBJ2-5; 7 nucleotides match TRBD1. The CDR3 has 13 amino acids. The germline V gene has CDR1 GTSNPN and CDR2 SVGIG (reference sequence). V lost 4 bases, J lost 1 base, and 3 bases stayed unmatched. The CDR3, as DNA: TGTGCCTGGACTAGGGACAGCCAAGAGACCCAGTACTTC. It encodes CAWTRDSQETQYF.